The clone carrying this T cell receptor (beta chain) was seen only a few times. Its target is not known. With 0 bases clipped from V and 11 bases from J, the junction kept 8 bases outside the gene matches. The CDR3 has 14 amino acids. CDR1 SGHRS and CDR2 YFSETQ come from the germline V gene. RNA transcripts served as the template for amplifying TCR beta CDR3 regions. The primer set for the first-round RT-PCR of the TCR CDR3 was HTBI. TCRdb recomputed calls from the multiplex PCR reads with MiXCR, one row per CDR3 protein. The table shows approximately 640,000 distinct CDR3 sequences, with around 16% occurring only once. The data stem from a study of T cells in Graves' hyperthyroidism and ophthalmopathy. Study context: Peripheral blood was obtained at initial diagnosis, preceding any treatment.

Study-wide points: Ophthalmopathy was told apart from stable hyperthyroidism by a 13 V-J model.

This receptor was obtained from a man in his fifties with Graves' hyperthyroidism. V gene TRBV5-1 combines with J gene TRBJ2-5; the match to TRBD2 covers 9 bases. Sample: blood. The CDR3 sequence is CASSLAGLAGKQYF. The CDR3 bases are TGCGCCAGCAGCTTGGCTGGGCTAGCGGGAAAACAGTACTTC.